The rows below give T cell receptor beta chains drawn from one sample of a study of T cell responses to AZD1222 COVID-19 vaccine. The repertoire was sequenced with immunoSEQ multiplex PCR; TCRdb's copy has only in-frame clones and lacks some. The table includes under 170,000 clones, roughly 90% detected once. The sample was peripheral blood, taken 28 days after the second AZD1222 dose. These receptors were collected from an adult who received the AZD1222 COVID-19 vaccine. Both conserved end residues are part of each CDR3. D genes are given only for firm matches. Some rows have no size entry. The others give once, few or many, or a class for an expanded clone.

TRBJ1-4 . . TRBV6-1 TGTGCCAGCAGTGTAGCCGGGACTCGCACTAATGAAAAACTGTTTTTT CASSVAGTRTNEKLFF
TRBJ2-5 . . TRBV7-9 TGTGCCAGCAGCCCGGGTCCCGGGACAAACCAAGAGACCCAGTACTTC CASSPGPGTNQETQYF
TRBJ2-7 TRBD2 . TRBV27 TGTGCCAGCAGTTTAGGGACTAGCGTGTCTACCTACGAGCAGTACTTC CASSLGTSVSTYEQYF
TRBJ2-7 TRBD1 once TRBV29-1 TGCAGCGCACGACAGGGGTCCCAAGAGCAGTACTTC CSARQGSQEQYF
TRBJ1-1 . . TRBV19 TGTGCCAGTAGTATAGCCGGTCTTTCCACTGAAGCTTTCTTT CASSIAGLSTEAFF
TRBJ1-3 . . TRBV19 TGTGCCAGTACCACGTCTCCGGGACAAATAACCTCTGGAAACACCATATATTTT CASTTSPGQITSGNTIYF
TRBJ1-2 TRBD1 . TRBV28 TGTGCCAGCAGTGAAACAGGGGACTATGGCTACACCTTC CASSETGDYGYTF
TRBJ1-4 TRBD1 . TRBV19 TGTGCCAGTAGTGACTCCAGGGGGCGCGTGGGTGAAAAACTGTTTTTT CASSDSRGRVGEKLFF
TRBJ1-1 . . TRBV4-1 TGCGCCAGCAGCTGGGGGCCGGTAAACACTGAAGCTTTCTTT CASSWGPVNTEAFF
TRBJ1-5 . . TRBV21-1 TGTGCCAGCAGCAAAAATGAGGGGGGAAATCAGCCCCAGCATTTT CASSKNEGGNQPQHF
TRBJ1-1 . . TRBV3-1/TRBV3-2 TGTGCCAGCAGCCAAGAGGGGACACTATTGAACACTGAAGCTTTCTTT CASSQEGTLLNTEAFF
TRBJ2-3 TRBD2 once TRBV2 TGTGCCAGCAGTTACAGGGGAGCGGGAGGTGGAGATACGCAGTATTTT CASSYRGAGGGDTQYF
TRBJ1-6 . . TRBV28 TGTGCCAGCACGGACAGATCACCCCTCCACTTT CASTDRSPLHF
TRBJ1-2 . . TRBV6-6 TGTGCCAGCAGGGCCAGCGGGGGAGGCTACACCTTC CASRASGGGYTF
TRBJ2-1 TRBD2 . TRBV6-4 TGTGCCAGCAGTGATCGGACTAGCGGGGTGGATGAGCAGTTCTTC CASSDRTSGVDEQFF
TRBJ1-2 . . TRBV21-1 TGTGCCAGTGCAAGGGTTACAGACTATGGCTACACCTTC CASARVTDYGYTF
TRBJ1-4 . . TRBV9 TGTGCCAGCAGCGTAGGGGGGACGGGGGAAAAACTGTTTTTT CASSVGGTGEKLFF
TRBJ1-1 TRBD1 . TRBV12-3/TRBV12-4 TGTGCCAGCAGCCAGGGGGTCTCTGAAGCTTTCTTT CASSQGVSEAFF
TRBJ1-1 . . TRBV15 TGTGCCACCAGCAGAGATCTAGGGTTGAGCACTGAAGCTTTCTTT CATSRDLGLSTEAFF
TRBJ2-2 . . TRBV3-1/TRBV3-2 TGTGCCAGCAGCCAAGACTGGGGGATCGGCACCGGGGAGCTGTTTTTT CASSQDWGIGTGELFF
TRBJ2-1 . . TRBV27 TGTGCCAGCAGTTACTACAATGAGCAGTTCTTC CASSYYNEQFF
TRBJ2-1 . . TRBV18 TGTGCCAGCTCACCGGTCTTAGCCGATTACAATGAGCAGTTCTTC CASSPVLADYNEQFF
TRBJ2-3 TRBD1 . TRBV18 TGTGCCAGCTCACCCCAGACAGGGATCACAGATACGCAGTATTTT CASSPQTGITDTQYF
TRBJ2-1 TRBD2 . TRBV19 TGTGCCAGTAGTAGGAAGCGGGATTACAATGAGCAGTTCTTC CASSRKRDYNEQFF
TRBJ1-1 . . TRBV18 TGTGCCAGCTCACCATTGGGCGGGGTGGGTGAAGCTTTCTTT CASSPLGGVGEAFF
TRBJ2-2 . once TRBV18 TGTGCCAGCTCACCATGGACGAACACCGGGGAGCTGTTTTTT CASSPWTNTGELFF
TRBJ1-5 . once TRBV2 TGTGCCAACAGCAGGGAGCAGGACCAGCCCCAGCATTTT CANSREQDQPQHF
TRBJ2-1 TRBD2 . TRBV3-1/TRBV3-2 TGTGCCAGCAGCACCGGGACTAGCGGGAGACATGAGCAGTTCTTC CASSTGTSGRHEQFF
TRBJ2-3 . . TRBV3-1/TRBV3-2 TGTGCCAGCACCCGAGGAGGGGGCACAGATACGCAGTATTTT CASTRGGGTDTQYF
TRBJ2-1 . . TRBV11-3 TGTGCCAGCAGCTTAGATCCAGGGAGGGAGCAGTTCTTC CASSLDPGREQFF
TRBJ2-7 . . TRBV3-1/TRBV3-2 TGTGCCAGCAGCCAGAGGGACTACGAGCAGTACTTC CASSQRDYEQYF
TRBJ1-4 . . TRBV7-9 TGTGCCAGCAGCATAGCAGGGACTAATGAAAAACTGTTTTTT CASSIAGTNEKLFF
TRBJ2-7 TRBD1 . TRBV20-1 TGCAGTGCTAGTTCCCCCGACAGGGTGACCTACGAGCAGTACTTC CSASSPDRVTYEQYF
TRBJ2-1 . . TRBV7-2 TGTGCCAGCAGCTTAGCTGGGCCTAGCGAGTACAATGAGCAGTTCTTC CASSLAGPSEYNEQFF
TRBJ2-2 TRBD2 . TRBV19 TGTGCCAGTAGTAGAAAGCAGCGGGAGAGGACCGGGGAGCTGTTTTTT CASSRKQRERTGELFF
TRBJ2-1 TRBD2 . TRBV7-9 TGTGCCAGCAGCCTCCCGGGACTAGCTTACAATGAGCAGTTCTTC CASSLPGLAYNEQFF
TRBJ2-3 TRBD2 . TRBV27 TGTGCCAGCAGTTCCTCTAGCGGGAGGATCACAGATACGCAGTATTTT CASSSSSGRITDTQYF
TRBJ1-2 TRBD1 . TRBV28 TGTGCCAGCACTAGTCTGGGACAGCAGTCGCCTTATGGCTACACCTTC CASTSLGQQSPYGYTF
TRBJ2-7 . . TRBV2 TGTGCCAGCAGTCGCGAGGGAGATGGCGAGCAGTACTTC CASSREGDGEQYF
TRBJ1-3 . . TRBV7-9 TGTGCCAGCAGCGACCGACAATTTCCGACAGGTTCCTCTGGAAACACCATATATTTT CASSDRQFPTGSSGNTIYF
TRBJ2-1 TRBD1 . TRBV29-1 TGCAGCGTTGAAGATAGCAGGGGGCACTGGGGTGGCAATGAGCAGTTCTTC CSVEDSRGHWGGNEQFF
TRBJ2-5 TRBD2 . TRBV3-1/TRBV3-2 TGTGCCAGCAGCCAGACCATGACTAGCGACCAAGAGACCCAGTACTTC CASSQTMTSDQETQYF
TRBJ1-1 . . TRBV19 TGTGCCAGTAGTATAGCTAGGGGAGCTGAAGCTTTCTTT CASSIARGAEAFF
TRBJ2-7 TRBD2 once TRBV10-2 TGCGCCAGCTCCCAGACTAGCGGGCCCTACGAGCAGTACTTC CASSQTSGPYEQYF
TRBJ1-1 TRBD1 . TRBV27 TGTGCCAGCAGTTCATCTAAGACAGGGGGCTATACTGAAGCTTTCTTT CASSSSKTGGYTEAFF
TRBJ2-7 . . TRBV2 TGTGCCAGCAGTGAAAATTGGGGCTACGAGCAGTACTTC CASSENWGYEQYF
TRBJ2-2 . . TRBV12-3/TRBV12-4 TGTGCCAGCAGGAGAGGGAGCACCGGGGAGCTGTTTTTT CASRRGSTGELFF
TRBJ2-1 . once TRBV29-1 TGCAGCGTTGAAGATCTAATCCGGGCCGATGAGCAGTTCTTC CSVEDLIRADEQFF
TRBJ2-3 TRBD2 . TRBV18 TGTGCCAGCTCCCATAGGGAGGGTACGCAGTATTTT CASSHREGTQYF
TRBJ2-1 TRBD2 . TRBV30 TGTGCCTGGAGAAGGCGCGGGGGAGGGTCGGCGGCGGAGCAGTTCTTC CAWRRRGGGSAAEQFF
TRBJ2-1 . . TRBV5-6 TGTGCCAGCAGCTTGGCGGTTAGCTCCTACAATGAGCAGTTCTTC CASSLAVSSYNEQFF
TRBJ2-2 TRBD2 . TRBV5-6 TGTGCCAGCAGCCGCCCGGGACTAGCGGGAGGCGGGACCGGGGAGCTGTTTTTT CASSRPGLAGGGTGELFF
TRBJ1-5 . . TRBV7-9 TGTGCCAGCAGCTCAGATGGGGGCAGCAATCAGCCCCAGCATTTT CASSSDGGSNQPQHF
TRBJ2-3 . . TRBV29-1 TGCAGCGTTCAAGAAGGGCAGCGCACAGATACGCAGTATTTT CSVQEGQRTDTQYF